Listed here is a single TCR beta chain. The target antigen is unknown. Germline CDR1 SGHRS, CDR2 YFSETQ. There are 13 residues in the CDR3. The ends were cut back, 0 bases at V and 10 bases at J, with 11 bases in the middle. The entry originates in a study of T cell responses to AZD1222 COVID-19 vaccine. General study findings and limits: Distributed over spike, vaccine-associated CD4 TCRs predominated at 160-218 and 743-854.

The repertoire was sequenced with immunoSEQ multiplex PCR; TCRdb's copy has only in-frame clones and lacks some. The table includes approximately 150,000 clones, roughly 90% detected once. The sample in question was peripheral blood, obtained 28 days after the second AZD1222 dose. The chain carries TRBV5-1 and TRBJ2-1; D gene unclear. This sequence originates from an adult who received the AZD1222 COVID-19 vaccine. CDR3: CASSLAFVGEQFF. CDR3 in DNA: TGCGCCAGCAGCTTGGCCTTCGTGGGCGAGCAGTTCTTC.